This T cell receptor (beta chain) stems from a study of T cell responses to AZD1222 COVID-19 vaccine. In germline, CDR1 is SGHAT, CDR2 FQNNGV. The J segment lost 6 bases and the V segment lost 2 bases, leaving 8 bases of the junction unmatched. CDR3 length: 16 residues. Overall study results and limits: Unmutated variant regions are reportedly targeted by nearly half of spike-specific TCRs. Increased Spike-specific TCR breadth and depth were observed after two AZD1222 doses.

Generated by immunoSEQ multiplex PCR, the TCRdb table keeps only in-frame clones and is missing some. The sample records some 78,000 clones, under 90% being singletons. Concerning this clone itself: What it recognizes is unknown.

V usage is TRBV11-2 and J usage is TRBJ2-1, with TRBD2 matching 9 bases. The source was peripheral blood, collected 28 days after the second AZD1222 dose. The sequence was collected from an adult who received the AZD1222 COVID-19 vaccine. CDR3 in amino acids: CASSLRAGGKLNEQFF. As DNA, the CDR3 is TGTGCCAGCAGCTTACGGGCGGGAGGGAAACTCAATGAGCAGTTCTTC. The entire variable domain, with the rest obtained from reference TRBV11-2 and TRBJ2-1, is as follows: EAGVAQSPRYKIIEKRQSVAFWCNPISGHATLYWYQQILGQGPKLLIQFQNNGVVDDSQLPKDRFSAERLKGVDSTLKIQPAKLEDSAVYLCASSLRAGGKLNEQFFGPGTRLTVL.